The 23 T cell receptor beta chains presented below share a single source sample, sequenced in a study of cytomegalovirus exposure and HLA in healthy donors. With 60 Vbeta and 13 Jbeta primers, the PCR was carried out. The assay was immunoSEQ multiplex PCR, and TCRdb's table has in-frame clones only and misses some. The sample consists of about 170,000 clones, 82% of them appearing once. Sequencing input: PBMCs. The receptors were gathered from a male donor in good health and CMV-seronegative.

J is TRBJ2-5 and V is TRBV12-5; D gene uncertain. The CDR3 loop spans 13 amino acids. CDR1 is LGHNT and CDR2 is FRNRAP in the germline V gene. The germline V and J ends were trimmed by 4 bases and 2 bases, with 8 bases remaining between them. In DNA, the CDR3 is TGTGCTAGTGGTTCCCCCCTACAAGAGACCCAGTACTTC. It translates to CASGSPLQETQYF.

This rearrangement joins TRBV7-9 to TRBJ1-4; 7 nucleotides align to TRBD1. The CDR3 consists of 14 residues. Germline loops: CDR1 SEHNR, CDR2 FQNEAQ (reference sequence). The V gene end was trimmed by 5 bases and the J gene end by 8 bases; junction bases not matched to a gene: 8. The CDR3, as DNA: TGTGCCAGCAGCCCGACAGGGTTGGGCGAAAAACTGTTTTTT. Protein sequence: CASSPTGLGEKLFF.

The gene calls are TRBV25-1 and TRBJ1-2, with D possibly TRBD1 on 5 matching bases. Germline CDR1 MGHDK, CDR2 SYGVNS. Trimming cost V 1 base and J 8 bases, with 11 bases left between them. This CDR3 has 13 amino acids. The CDR3 coding sequence is TGTGCCAGCAGTGAATCAGGGCCCGAAGGCTACACCTTC. This sequence encodes CASSESGPEGYTF.

The CDR3 sequence is CASSLGQGLAYEQYF. As DNA, the CDR3 is TGTGCCAGCAGCTTAGGGCAGGGCCTGGCCTACGAGCAGTACTTC. This rearrangement joins TRBV7-8 to TRBJ2-7; D is perhaps TRBD1 (5 bases). Per the germline V gene, CDR1 is SGHVS and CDR2 is FQNEAQ. CDR3 length: 15 residues. The germline V and J ends were trimmed by 1 base and 2 bases, with 12 bases remaining between them.

This chain uses TRBV5-5 with TRBJ1-5; D unclear. Trimming removed 4 bases from V and 6 bases from J, with 14 bases in between. The germline V gene has CDR1 SGHKS and CDR2 YYEKEE (reference sequence). The CDR3 is made up of 14 amino acids. The DNA for the CDR3 is TGTGCCAGCAGCCACCAACGAGGCGGTCAGCCCCAGCATTTT. Residues: CASSHQRGGQPQHF.

J is TRBJ1-1 and V is TRBV7-9; D might be TRBD1 (6 bases). The length of the CDR3 is 14 residues. V was cut by 5 bases and J by 5 bases, with 15 bases left in between. The V gene's germline CDR1 is SEHNR and CDR2 FQNEAQ (reference sequence). CDR3 nucleotides: TGTGCCAGCAGCGGGCCAGGGGCTGAAACTGAAGCTTTCTTT. Protein: CASSGPGAETEAFF.

In nucleotides, the CDR3 is TGTGCCAGTAGTATCTTTAGGGGACAGGGAGACGCCTACGAGCAGTACTTC. Translation: CASSIFRGQGDAYEQYF. The rearrangement links TRBV19 to TRBJ2-7; 9 bases fit TRBD1. In germline, CDR1 is LNHDA, CDR2 SQIVND (reference sequence). CDR3 length: 17 residues. V trimming: 3 bases; J trimming: 2 bases; junction bases outside the gene matches: 11. Using reference TRBV19 and TRBJ2-7 for the parts outside the CDR3, the full variable domain is DGGITQSPKYLFRKEGQNVTLSCEQNLNHDAMYWYRQDPGQGLRLIYYSQIVNDFQKGDIAEGYSVSREKKESFPLTVTSAQKNPTAFYLCASSIFRGQGDAYEQYFGPGTRLTVT.

The V gene is TRBV15, the J gene TRBJ1-1, with D hard to call. CDR1 and CDR2 (germline): LNHNV, YYDKDF (reference sequence). The CDR3 length is 15 residues. Between the trimmed V and J ends, which lost 0 bases and 4 bases, there was a span of 12 bases. The CDR3 DNA sequence: TGTGCCACCAGCAGAGATAGGAGTATGGGCACTGAAGCTTTCTTT. This gives the protein CATSRDRSMGTEAFF.

The gene calls are TRBV30 and TRBJ1-2, with TRBD1 as a possible D gene (6 bases). V was cut by 4 bases and J by 7 bases, with 19 bases left in between. Germline lookup yields CDR1 GTSNPN and CDR2 SVGIG (reference sequence). This CDR3 has 14 amino acids. The DNA for the CDR3 is TGTGCCTGGATTGTCGGACAGATAAGGGGTGGCTACACCTTC. Its translation is CAWIVGQIRGGYTF.

This clone was seen only once. This rearrangement joins TRBV5-1 to TRBJ2-7, with 11 bases that match TRBD2. The CDR3 consists of 15 residues. The germline V gene encodes CDR1 SGHRS and CDR2 YFSETQ. J was trimmed by 4 bases and V by 0 bases; bases with no gene match: 3. CDR3 in DNA: TGCGCCAGCAGCTTGGCCCCTAGCGGGGGGTACGAGCAGTACTTC. It specifies CASSLAPSGGYEQYF.

The chain employs TRBV7-9 and TRBJ2-6; 7 nucleotides align to TRBD2. Looked up from germline, CDR1 is SEHNR and CDR2 is FQNEAQ (reference sequence). The CDR3 runs to 15 residues. The junction had 7 bases not matched to a gene; V was cut back by 3 bases and J by 8 bases. The chain's CDR3 is CASSLGGGRPNVLTF. Here the CDR3 DNA reads TGTGCCAGCAGCTTGGGGGGGGGAAGGCCCAACGTCCTGACTTTC.

This clone was observed a few times. The V gene is TRBV18, the J gene TRBJ2-1, with 8 bases lining up with TRBD2. In germline, CDR1 is KGHSH, CDR2 LQKENI. This CDR3 has 15 residues. The J segment lost 7 bases and the V segment lost 3 bases, leaving 8 bases of the junction unmatched. CDR3 sequence (DNA): TGTGCCAGCTCACCGGCCGGGACTAGGCAGAATGAGCAGTTCTTC. Translation gives CASSPAGTRQNEQFF.

V and J are TRBV28 and TRBJ2-3; tentatively, D is TRBD2 (5 bases). The germline V gene encodes CDR1 MDHEN and CDR2 SYDVKM. This CDR3 contains 13 residues. The V end was cut by 7 bases, the J end by 14 bases, with 22 bases between. The CDR3 DNA follows: TGTGCCAGCACGAGGATTGGTGCGGGTTTCAGGTATTTT. As protein: CASTRIGAGFRYF.

V gene TRBV7-9 combines with J gene TRBJ1-4, with D unresolved. Germline V lookup: CDR1 SEHNR, CDR2 FQNEAQ (reference sequence). Trimming took off 5 bases at V and 1 base at J, with 17 bases between the two ends. The CDR3 loop spans 17 amino acids. CDR3 sequence (DNA): TGTGCCAGCAGCCTCCTGCCTGTCCGAGGAACTAATGAAAAACTGTTTTTT. Its protein product is CASSLLPVRGTNEKLFF.

The chain joins TRBV7-3 to TRBJ2-2; the match to TRBD2 covers 9 bases. The ends lost 6 bases at V and 7 bases at J; junction bases unmatched: 6. Germline V gene lookup returns CDR1 SGHTA and CDR2 FQGTGA. The CDR3 runs 14 residues. Written as DNA, the CDR3 is TGTGCCAGCAGTGCGGGAGGGCCAGTCGGGGAGCTGTTTTTT. Amino acids: CASSAGGPVGELFF.

The chain employs TRBV18 and TRBJ1-5; TRBD1 is a possible D gene (5 bases). V lost 1 base, J lost 4 bases, and 11 bases lay in between. The CDR3 covers 15 residues. From germline, CDR1 is KGHSH and CDR2 LQKENI. This CDR3 reads CASSPRKGRNQPQHF. The CDR3 bases are TGTGCCAGCTCACCACGCAAGGGGCGGAATCAGCCCCAGCATTTT.

The V and J genes are TRBV2 and TRBJ2-1; D is undetermined. Trimming removed 4 bases from V and 0 bases from J, with 10 bases in between. The CDR3 length is 15 residues. Germline CDR1 and CDR2: SNHLY and FYNNEI. CDR3 bases: TGTGCCAGCAGTGGGGCAGGCCTCTCCTACAATGAGCAGTTCTTC. Amino acids: CASSGAGLSYNEQFF.

The J gene is TRBJ1-5, the V gene TRBV6-1; 9 bases agree with TRBD1. From germline, CDR1 is MNHNS and CDR2 SASEGT. The CDR3 extends over 15 amino acids. V gave up 7 bases and J gave up 1 base; unmatched junction bases: 5. The CDR3 DNA is TGTGCCAGCACCCGGACAGGGGAGAGCAATCAGCCCCAGCATTTT. Protein: CASTRTGESNQPQHF.

The J gene is TRBJ1-1, the V gene TRBV6-1, with D unclear. CDR1 is MNHNS and CDR2 is SASEGT in the germline V gene. V lost 3 bases and J 7 bases, leaving 12 bases between the germline ends. The CDR3 contains 13 residues. CDR3 DNA sequence: TGTGCCAGCAGTGACCGGGAGTTAAGTGAAGCTTTCTTT. This encodes CASSDRELSEAFF.

V gene TRBV7-2 combines with J gene TRBJ1-1; D gene ambiguous. The V and J ends lost 1 base and 10 bases respectively, with 7 bases between them. The germline CDR1 and CDR2 sequences are SGHTA and FQGNSA. The CDR3 extends over 11 amino acids. The CDR3 here is CASSLGGRAFF. DNA for the CDR3: TGTGCCAGCAGCTTAGGAGGGAGAGCTTTCTTT.

V gene TRBV18 combines with J gene TRBJ1-4, with TRBD1 as a possible D gene (6 bases). This CDR3 comprises 17 residues. The germline CDR1 and CDR2 sequences are KGHSH and LQKENI. With 5 bases removed from V and 0 bases from J, the gap between germline ends came to 16 bases. The CDR3 nucleotides read TGTGCCAGCTCATCGGCCGGGGGGCGAGCAACTAATGAAAAACTGTTTTTT. As protein: CASSSAGGRATNEKLFF.

This clone has more than one count but fewer than ten. The genes are TRBV7-9 and TRBJ2-1, with 9 bases that match TRBD2. Losses at the gene ends were 0 bases for V and 4 bases for J; bases not matched to a gene: 7. CDR3 length: 17 residues. In germline, CDR1 is SEHNR, CDR2 FQNEAQ (reference sequence). The CDR3 loop reads CASSLAVREGGYNEQFF. In DNA, the CDR3 is TGTGCCAGCAGCTTAGCTGTGCGGGAGGGGGGATACAATGAGCAGTTCTTC.

The chain joins TRBV25-1 to TRBJ1-1; TRBD1 is a possible D gene (6 bases). Germline lookup yields CDR1 MGHDK and CDR2 SYGVNS. V lost 6 bases and J 9 bases, leaving 23 bases between the germline ends. The CDR3 has 15 residues. The CDR3 here is CASSLIRDKGGKAFF. In nucleotides, the CDR3 is TGTGCCAGCAGCCTAATCCGGGACAAGGGAGGGAAAGCTTTCTTT.